The clone carrying this T cell receptor beta chain was found a few times. The antigen is unknown. TCRB transcripts that were expressed got sequenced, as all of the isolated RNA had been reverse transcribed. This table comes from immunoSEQ multiplex PCR, and its TCRdb copy is limited to in-frame clones, with some not included. In the table there are roughly 340,000 clones, about 13% of which are singletons. The data are from a study of beta chain features in type 1 diabetes. Notes on the study in general: TCRB CDR3 length was moderately but significantly reduced in all four CD4+ subsets of Type 1 diabetes patients. PCR might favor shorter templates, but any such skew would affect patients and controls equally. Small HLA sub-analyses could not settle whether HLA shapes TCRB rearrangement. Lower insertion and higher deletion counts appeared at VDJ junctions in type 1 diabetes patients.

The V end was cut by 0 bases, the J end by 4 bases, with 4 bases between. The CDR3 sequence is 13 residues long. Germline CDR1 is LGHNA and CDR2 is YSLEER. The gene calls are TRBV4-3 and TRBJ2-1; D uncertain. This TCR was recovered from a woman under 30 with type 1 diabetes. Sequencing input: naive CD4+ T cells from blood. The CDR3 sequence: CASSQDQYNEQFF. The CDR3 nucleotides are TGCGCCAGCAGCCAAGACCAGTACAATGAGCAGTTCTTC.